Below are 4 T cell receptor beta chains sequenced from a single sample in a study of spatial heterogeneity in lung cancer. Using its own MiXCR run on the 5' RACE reads, TCRdb lists one record per CDR3 protein. Among about 120,000 distinct CDR3 sequences listed, roughly an eighth were seen once. Stated time point: blood at routine non-recurrence follow-up after resection. Whole RNA came from tumor, nontumor lung or frozen PBMC and was sequenced without being sorted. The specimen was PBMCs, collected at follow-up. The receptors were sampled from a male donor with early-stage non-small cell lung cancer.

The J gene is TRBJ2-3, the V gene TRBV20-1; D is unresolved. This CDR3 region has 13 residues. V was pared by 7 bases and J by 4 bases, with 15 bases between. Germline V gene sequence: CDR1 DFQATT, CDR2 SNEGSKA (reference sequence). DNA for the CDR3: TGCAGTGGACCAGGTGGCCCTTCAGATACGCAGTATTTT. This codes for CSGPGGPSDTQYF.

CDR3 sequence reads: CASGPFQGPERETQYF. CDR3 DNA sequence: TGCGCCAGCGGACCTTTTCAGGGACCCGAGAGGGAGACCCAGTACTTC. The V and J genes are TRBV5-1 and TRBJ2-5; D tentatively reads TRBD1 or TRBD2 (5 bases each). The length of the CDR3 is 16 residues. V lost 7 bases and J 5 bases, leaving 24 bases between the germline ends. From germline, CDR1 is SGHRS and CDR2 YFSETQ.

This clonotype was seen just once. The genes are TRBV7-9 and TRBJ1-1; TRBD1 is a possible D gene (6 bases). The germline CDR1 and CDR2 sequences are SEHNR and FQNEAQ (reference sequence). The CDR3 consists of 15 residues. V lost 7 bases to trimming and J lost 3 bases, with 18 bases between them. CDR3 protein: CASTLLGGRDTEAFF. In DNA, the CDR3 is TGTGCCAGCACCCTCTTGGGGGGCCGGGACACTGAAGCTTTCTTT. Looking up the rest from reference TRBV7-9 and TRBJ1-1 gives the full variable domain: DTGVSQNPRHKITKRGQNVTFRCDPISEHNRLYWYRQTLGQGPEFLTYFQNEAQLEKSRLLSDRFSAERPKGSFSTLEIQRTEQGDSAMYLCASTLLGGRDTEAFFGQGTRLTVV.

There are many counts of this clonotype. DNA for the CDR3: TGCAGCGTTGTGAAGACTAGCGGTTACAATGAGCAGTTCTTC. Amino acid sequence: CSVVKTSGYNEQFF. This chain connects TRBV29-1 to TRBJ2-1; TRBD2 matches at 9 bases. Losses at the gene ends were 4 bases for V and 4 bases for J; bases not matched to a gene: 5. Germline V lookup: CDR1 SQVTM, CDR2 ANQGSEA. The CDR3 extends over 14 amino acids.